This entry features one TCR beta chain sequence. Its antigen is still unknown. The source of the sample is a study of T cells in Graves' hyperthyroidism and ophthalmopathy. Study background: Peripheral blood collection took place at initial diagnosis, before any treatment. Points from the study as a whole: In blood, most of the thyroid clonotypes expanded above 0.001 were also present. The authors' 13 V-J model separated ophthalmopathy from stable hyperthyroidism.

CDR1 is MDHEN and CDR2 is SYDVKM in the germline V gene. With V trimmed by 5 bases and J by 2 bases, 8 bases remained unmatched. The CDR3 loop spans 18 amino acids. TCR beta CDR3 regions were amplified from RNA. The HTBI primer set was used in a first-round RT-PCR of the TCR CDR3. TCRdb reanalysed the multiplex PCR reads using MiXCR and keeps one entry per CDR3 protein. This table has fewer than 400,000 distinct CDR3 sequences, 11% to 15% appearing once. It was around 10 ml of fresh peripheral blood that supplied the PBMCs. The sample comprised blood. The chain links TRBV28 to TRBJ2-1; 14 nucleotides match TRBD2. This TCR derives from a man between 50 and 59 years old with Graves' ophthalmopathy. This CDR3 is CASSTGLAGGRAYNEQFF. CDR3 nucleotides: TGTGCCAGCAGTACCGGACTAGCGGGAGGACGGGCCTACAATGAGCAGTTCTTC.